The present TCR beta chain was sequenced within a study of cytomegalovirus exposure and HLA in healthy donors. Study-level information: In a later analysis, it was reported that the 120 or so validation repertoires had been produced on the same platform as the roughly 700 repertoires belonging to the first cohort.

This clone was detected a few times. Its antigen remains unidentified. The data were produced by immunoSEQ multiplex PCR, yet TCRdb's version contains in-frame clones alone and is incomplete. Among about 190,000 clones listed, about 86% were seen once. Study results and caveats: Cytomegalovirus-associated TCR beta chains were listed, numbering over 150. In vitro, three CMV-associated chains proved specific for CMV antigens.

In germline, CDR1 is MNHNS, CDR2 SASEGT. V lost 3 bases to trimming and J lost 9 bases, with 15 bases between them. CDR3 size: 15 residues. This chain connects TRBV6-1 to TRBJ1-6, with no clear D. The source is a woman in her late teens or twenties in good health and CMV-seropositive. Material: PBMCs. CDR3 region: CASSDERPGFSPLHF. Here the CDR3 DNA reads TGTGCCAGCAGTGATGAGAGGCCGGGGTTTTCACCCCTCCACTTT.